This T cell receptor (beta chain) stems from a study of cytomegalovirus exposure and HLA in healthy donors. Findings and caveats of the study: Later analysis reportedly placed an Asian-associated ancestry cluster below the roughly 680-donor mean in N-insertions.

60 Vbeta and 13 Jbeta primers were used in PCR. The table came from immunoSEQ multiplex PCR; TCRdb's copy has only in-frame clones and leaves some out. This table has under 200,000 clones, 75% appearing once. The germline V gene has CDR1 MNHEY and CDR2 SMNVEV (reference sequence). This CDR3 has 12 residues. Trimming shortened V by 7 bases and J by 0 bases, and 4 bases separated the two germline ends. This clone was found a few times. Antigen unknown. This TCR was sampled from a male donor in good health and CMV-seronegative. Sequenced: PBMCs. This chain joins TRBV27 and TRBJ2-1; D ambiguous. This chain's CDR3 is CASTGSYNEQFF. CDR3 bases: TGTGCCAGCACGGGCTCCTACAATGAGCAGTTCTTC.